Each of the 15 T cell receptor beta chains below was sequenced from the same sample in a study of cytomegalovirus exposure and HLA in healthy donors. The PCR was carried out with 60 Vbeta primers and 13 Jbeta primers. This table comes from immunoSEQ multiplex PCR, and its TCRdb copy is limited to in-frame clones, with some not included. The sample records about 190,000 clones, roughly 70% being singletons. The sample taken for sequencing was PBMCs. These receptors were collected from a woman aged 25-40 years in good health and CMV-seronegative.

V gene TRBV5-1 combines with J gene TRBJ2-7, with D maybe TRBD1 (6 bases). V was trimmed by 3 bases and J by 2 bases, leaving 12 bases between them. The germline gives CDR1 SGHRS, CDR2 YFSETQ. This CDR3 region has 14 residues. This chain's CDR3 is CASSWTVATYEQYF. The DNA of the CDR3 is TGCGCCAGCAGCTGGACAGTGGCGACCTACGAGCAGTACTTC.

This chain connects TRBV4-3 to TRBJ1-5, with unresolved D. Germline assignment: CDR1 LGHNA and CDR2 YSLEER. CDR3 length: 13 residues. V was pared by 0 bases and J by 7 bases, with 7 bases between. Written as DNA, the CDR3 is TGCGCCAGCAGCCAAGATCGACAACAGCCCCAGCATTTT. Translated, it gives CASSQDRQQPQHF.

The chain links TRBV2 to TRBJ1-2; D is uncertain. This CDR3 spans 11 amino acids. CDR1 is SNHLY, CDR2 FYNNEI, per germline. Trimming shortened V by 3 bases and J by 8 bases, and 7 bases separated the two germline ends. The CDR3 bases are TGTGCCAGCAGTGATGAAAGCGGCTACACCTTC. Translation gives CASSDESGYTF.

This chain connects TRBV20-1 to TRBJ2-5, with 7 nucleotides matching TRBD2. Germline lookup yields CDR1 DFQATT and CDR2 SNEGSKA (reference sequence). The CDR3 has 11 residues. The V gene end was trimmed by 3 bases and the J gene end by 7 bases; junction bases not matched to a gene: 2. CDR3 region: CSASGGGTQYF. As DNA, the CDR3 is TGCAGTGCTAGTGGCGGGGGGACCCAGTACTTC.

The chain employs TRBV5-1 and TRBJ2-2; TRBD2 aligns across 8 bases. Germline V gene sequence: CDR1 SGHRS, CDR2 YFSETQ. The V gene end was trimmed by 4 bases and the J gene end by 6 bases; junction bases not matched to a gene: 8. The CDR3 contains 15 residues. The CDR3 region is CASSVGLVIAGELFF. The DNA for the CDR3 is TGCGCCAGCAGCGTGGGACTAGTTATTGCCGGGGAGCTGTTTTTT.

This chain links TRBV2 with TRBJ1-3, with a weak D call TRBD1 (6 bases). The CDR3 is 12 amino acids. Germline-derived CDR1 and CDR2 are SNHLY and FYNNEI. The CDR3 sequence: CAATGFRNTIYF. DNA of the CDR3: TGTGCTGCAACAGGGTTTAGAAACACCATATATTTT.

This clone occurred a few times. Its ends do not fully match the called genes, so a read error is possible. The chain's CDR3 is CASSDSSGGADTQYF. The DNA of the CDR3 is TGTGCCAGCAGTGACTCTAGCGGGGGTGCAGATACGCAGTATTTT. V and J are TRBV6-6 and TRBJ2-3; 10 bases match TRBD2. The CDR3 totals 15 residues. Per the germline V gene, CDR1 is MNHNY and CDR2 is SVGAGI (reference sequence).

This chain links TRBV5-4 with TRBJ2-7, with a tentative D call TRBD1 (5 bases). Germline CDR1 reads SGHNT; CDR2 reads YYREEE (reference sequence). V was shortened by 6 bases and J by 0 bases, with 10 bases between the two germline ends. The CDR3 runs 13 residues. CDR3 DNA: TGTGCCAGCACTTACAGGAGCTCCTACGAGCAGTACTTC. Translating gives CASTYRSSYEQYF.

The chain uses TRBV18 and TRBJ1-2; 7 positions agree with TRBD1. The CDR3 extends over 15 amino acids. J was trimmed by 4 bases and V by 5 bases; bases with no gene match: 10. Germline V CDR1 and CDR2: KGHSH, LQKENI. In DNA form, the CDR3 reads TGTGCCAGCTCAGGCAGACAGGGTCGGCTCTATGGCTACACCTTC. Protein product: CASSGRQGRLYGYTF.

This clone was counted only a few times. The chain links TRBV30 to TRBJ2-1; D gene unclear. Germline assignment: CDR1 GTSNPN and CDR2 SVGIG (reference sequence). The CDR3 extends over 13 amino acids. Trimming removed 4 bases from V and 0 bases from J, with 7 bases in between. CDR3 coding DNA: TGTGCCTGGACGATCAGCTCCTACAATGAGCAGTTCTTC. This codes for CAWTISSYNEQFF. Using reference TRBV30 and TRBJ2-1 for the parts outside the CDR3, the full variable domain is SQTIHQWPATLVQPVGSPLSLECTVEGTSNPNLYWYRQAAGRGLQLLFYSVGIGQISSEVPQNLSASRPQDRQFILSSKKLLLSDSGFYLCAWTISSYNEQFFGPGTRLTVL.

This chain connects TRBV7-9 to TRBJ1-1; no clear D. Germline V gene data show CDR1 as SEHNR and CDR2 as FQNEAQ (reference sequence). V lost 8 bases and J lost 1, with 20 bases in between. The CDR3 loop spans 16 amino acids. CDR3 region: CASDLRSSRKNTEAFF. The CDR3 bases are TGTGCCAGCGATCTCCGCTCGAGCCGAAAGAACACTGAAGCTTTCTTT.

CDR3 loop: CASSWQGTQPQHF. In DNA form, the CDR3 reads TGTGCCAGTAGTTGGCAGGGAACGCAGCCCCAGCATTTT. The chain recombines TRBV19 with TRBJ1-5; D may be TRBD1 (5 bases). Germline V gene sequence: CDR1 LNHDA, CDR2 SQIVND (reference sequence). The CDR3 totals 13 residues. Trimming pared 5 bases from V and 7 bases from J, leaving 12 bases between.

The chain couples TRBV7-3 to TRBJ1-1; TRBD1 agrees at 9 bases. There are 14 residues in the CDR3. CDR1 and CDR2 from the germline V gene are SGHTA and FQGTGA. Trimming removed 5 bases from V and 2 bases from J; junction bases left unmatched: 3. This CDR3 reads CASSMGQGNTEAFF. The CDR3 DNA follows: TGTGCCAGCAGCATGGGACAGGGAAACACTGAAGCTTTCTTT.

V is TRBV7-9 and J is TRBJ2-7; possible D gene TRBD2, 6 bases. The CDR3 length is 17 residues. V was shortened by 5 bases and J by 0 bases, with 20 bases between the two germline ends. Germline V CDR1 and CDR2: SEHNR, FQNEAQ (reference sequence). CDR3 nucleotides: TGTGCCAGCAGCCCCGCCCACGGGACTCCAAGCTCCTACGAGCAGTACTTC. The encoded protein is CASSPAHGTPSSYEQYF. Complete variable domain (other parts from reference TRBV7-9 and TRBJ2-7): DTGVSQNPRHKITKRGQNVTFRCDPISEHNRLYWYRQTLGQGPEFLTYFQNEAQLEKSRLLSDRFSAERPKGSFSTLEIQRTEQGDSAMYLCASSPAHGTPSSYEQYFGPGTRLTVT.

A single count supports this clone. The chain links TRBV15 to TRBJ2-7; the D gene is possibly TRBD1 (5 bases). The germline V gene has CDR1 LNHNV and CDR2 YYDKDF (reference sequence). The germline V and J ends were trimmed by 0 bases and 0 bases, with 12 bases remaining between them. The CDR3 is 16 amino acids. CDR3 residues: CATSRDWTRSSYEQYF. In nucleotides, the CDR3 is TGTGCCACCAGCAGAGACTGGACAAGATCCTCCTACGAGCAGTACTTC.